This is a list of T cell receptor beta chains from one sample in a study of blood T cells in healthy people across ages. Each CDR3 protein gets one entry after TCRdb re-called the 5' RACE reads with MiXCR. Found here are hundreds of thousands of distinct CDR3 sequences, around a quarter of them singletons; the top ten hold 9% to 9.5%. These sequences were also reported in another study, on T cells of mothers and their children.

Sequenced input: blood. These TCRs come from a boy aged 5-17 years in good health. Both conserved end residues are part of each CDR3. D genes are given only for firm matches. Size is omitted from some rows. Given values are once, few, many or a class for expanded clones.

V gene	D gene	clone size	J gene	CDR3 protein	CDR3 DNA
TRBV29-1	TRBD2	-	TRBJ2-1	CSVGTRLAGGEQFF	TGCAGCGTTGGAACTCGACTAGCGGGTGGCGAGCAGTTCTTC
TRBV3-1	-	-	TRBJ2-5	CASSQDRPIEETQYF	TGTGCCAGCAGCCAAGATAGGCCTATAGAAGAGACCCAGTACTTC
TRBV12-3/TRBV12-4	TRBD2	few	TRBJ2-5	CASSLGGGAQETQYF	TGTGCCAGCAGTTTAGGCGGGGGGGCCCAAGAGACCCAGTACTTC
TRBV25-1	-	-	TRBJ2-1	CASSEYRVKGYNEQFF	TGTGCCAGCAGTGAATATAGGGTAAAAGGGTACAATGAGCAGTTCTTC
TRBV20-1	TRBD2	few	TRBJ2-1	CSARGVAGVYNEQFF	TGCAGTGCTAGGGGTGTAGCGGGAGTATACAATGAGCAGTTCTTC
TRBV12-3/TRBV12-4	TRBD1	few	TRBJ1-5	CASSFGTGSQPQHF	TGTGCCAGCAGTTTTGGGACAGGGTCTCAGCCCCAGCATTTT
TRBV15	TRBD1	few	TRBJ2-7	CATSRETGQVYEQYF	TGTGCCACCAGCAGAGAGACAGGGCAGGTCTACGAGCAGTACTTC
TRBV3-1	-	few	TRBJ2-5	CASSQDQGSYF	TGTGCCAGCAGCCAAGATCAGGGCAGCTACTTC
TRBV27	TRBD2	-	TRBJ2-7	CASISLAGGGEQYF	TGTGCCAGCATTTCCCTAGCGGGAGGTGGAGAGCAGTACTTC
TRBV4-1	-	few	TRBJ1-4	CASSQVGTNEKLFF	TGCGCCAGCAGCCAAGTTGGTACTAATGAAAAACTGTTTTTT
TRBV29-1	TRBD2	-	TRBJ2-3	CSAQTSGGTDTQYF	TGCAGCGCCCAAACTAGCGGGGGAACAGATACGCAGTATTTT
TRBV24-1	TRBD1	few	TRBJ2-3	CATSDLRQGPTDTQYF	TGTGCCACCAGTGACCTACGACAGGGGCCGACAGATACGCAGTATTTT
TRBV29-1	-	-	TRBJ1-1	CSVDGTEYLNTEAFF	TGCAGCGTCGATGGAACAGAATATCTGAACACTGAAGCTTTCTTT
TRBV5-4	-	once	TRBJ2-5	CASSLSVGLGETQYF	TGTGCCAGCAGCTTGAGTGTGGGATTGGGCGAGACCCAGTACTTC
TRBV7-2	TRBD2	-	TRBJ2-3	CASSLGPSGRDTQYF	TGTGCCAGCAGCTTAGGGCCTAGCGGGAGGGATACGCAGTATTTT
TRBV20-1	TRBD2	-	TRBJ2-1	CSARRGGLINEQFF	TGCAGTGCCAGACGGGGGGGTCTGATTAATGAGCAGTTCTTC
TRBV27	TRBD1	-	TRBJ1-1	CASSRDRENTEAFF	TGTGCCAGCAGTAGGGACAGGGAGAACACTGAAGCTTTCTTT
TRBV28	TRBD2	-	TRBJ2-1	CASSGSLNEQFF	TGTGCCAGTAGCGGGAGCCTCAATGAGCAGTTCTTC
TRBV21-1	-	-	TRBJ2-2	CASSKGQPVPGELFF	TGTGCCAGCAGCAAGGGACAGCCGGTCCCCGGGGAGCTGTTTTTT
TRBV4-3	TRBD1	few	TRBJ1-2	CASSQERNRGYGYTF	TGCGCCAGCAGCCAAGAAAGAAACAGGGGGTATGGCTACACCTTC
TRBV7-2	-	-	TRBJ2-3	CASSLGYFTDTQYF	TGTGCCAGCAGCTTAGGCTATTTTACAGATACGCAGTATTTT
TRBV2	-	once	TRBJ2-1	CASSAGWGPSYNEQFF	TGTGCCAGTAGCGCCGGTTGGGGGCCTTCCTACAATGAGCAGTTCTTC
TRBV29-1	TRBD1	-	TRBJ2-7	CSVRDSAYEQYF	TGCAGCGTCCGGGACAGCGCCTACGAGCAGTACTTC
TRBV12-3/TRBV12-4	TRBD1	few	TRBJ2-7	CASSFTGGTYEQYF	TGTGCCAGCAGTTTCACAGGGGGGACCTACGAGCAGTACTTC
TRBV6-2/TRBV6-3	TRBD2	few	TRBJ2-7	CASSYSGGLAGVLEQYF	TGTGCCAGCAGTTATTCCGGGGGACTAGCGGGAGTCCTCGAGCAGTACTTC
TRBV6-5	-	-	TRBJ1-2	CASFAPGLYGYTF	TGTGCCAGCTTTGCCCCAGGGCTCTATGGCTACACCTTC
TRBV6-5	-	few	TRBJ1-4	CASSYLAPGEDEKLFF	TGTGCCAGCAGTTACTTGGCCCCAGGGGAGGATGAAAAACTGTTTTTT
TRBV6-5	-	once	TRBJ1-4	CASSYAEFDEKLFF	TGTGCCAGCAGTTACGCGGAATTCGATGAAAAACTGTTTTTT
TRBV7-9	-	once	TRBJ2-4	CASSAPTGLAKNIQYF	TGTGCCAGCAGCGCCCCTACAGGGTTGGCCAAAAACATTCAGTACTTC
TRBV5-1	TRBD2	few	TRBJ2-3	CASSLLGGPTDTQYF	TGCGCCAGCAGCTTGCTGGGAGGGCCGACAGATACGCAGTATTTT
TRBV24-1	-	-	TRBJ2-7	CATSDLLGPYEQYF	TGTGCCACCAGTGATTTGTTGGGGCCCTACGAGCAGTACTTC
TRBV10-3	TRBD1	few	TRBJ2-7	CAISGRDRGSNEQYF	TGTGCCATCAGCGGCCGGGACAGGGGATCCAACGAGCAGTACTTC
TRBV29-1	TRBD2	-	TRBJ2-1	CSAKLRTSEYNGQFF	TGCAGCGCAAAGCTAAGGACTAGCGAGTACAATGGGCAGTTCTTC
TRBV12-3/TRBV12-4	TRBD2	-	TRBJ2-5	CASKLAGGRETQYF	TGTGCCAGCAAACTAGCGGGGGGGCGAGAGACCCAGTACTTC
TRBV5-1	-	-	TRBJ2-5	CASSLVDGRRETQHF	TGCGCCAGCAGCTTGGTCGACGGGCGACGAGAGACCCAGCACTTC
TRBV28	TRBD2	-	TRBJ2-5	CASSFPTRRLAGGPNRQETQYF	TGTGCCAGCAGTTTCCCAACAAGACGACTAGCGGGAGGGCCGAACAGACAAGAGACCCAGTACTTC
TRBV20-1	-	-	TRBJ2-7	CSAGALRGPQPYEQYF	TGCAGTGCTGGGGCCTTGCGGGGGCCCCAACCCTACGAGCAGTACTTC
TRBV5-1	-	many	TRBJ2-4	CASSLPPQKNIQYF	TGCGCCAGCAGCTTGCCTCCCCAGAAAAACATTCAGTACTTC
TRBV28	-	-	TRBJ1-1	CASIGLTAAEEAFF	TGTGCCAGCATCGGGCTGACAGCCGCGGAAGAAGCTTTCTTT
TRBV12-5	TRBD1	-	TRBJ1-3	CASGPRDSGNTIYF	TGTGCTAGTGGTCCCCGGGACAGCGGAAACACCATATATTTT
TRBV11-3	TRBD2	-	TRBJ2-2	CASSPHRGGVTGELFF	TGTGCCAGCAGCCCCCATCGGGGGGGGGTCACCGGGGAGCTGTTTTTT
TRBV4-2	TRBD2	-	TRBJ2-5	CASSQVIATSGGNQETQYF	TGTGCCAGCAGCCAAGTCATCGCAACTAGCGGGGGTAACCAAGAGACCCAGTACTTC
TRBV12-3/TRBV12-4	-	few	TRBJ2-2	CASNPPGASSTGELFF	TGTGCCAGTAATCCCCCGGGGGCTAGTTCCACCGGGGAGCTGTTTTTT
TRBV15	-	-	TRBJ1-4	CATSRDTLISEKLFF	TGCGCCACCAGCAGAGATACACTGATTAGTGAAAAACTGTTTTTT
TRBV20-1	-	-	TRBJ2-3	CSVRRGGYTFASSTDTQYF	TGCAGTGTCAGGAGGGGCGGATACACGTTTGCATCTAGCACAGATACGCAGTATTTT
TRBV3-1	-	-	TRBJ2-4	CASSQEGAIDIQYF	TGTGCCAGCAGCCAAGAAGGGGCCATAGACATTCAGTACTTC
TRBV29-1	-	few	TRBJ2-2	CSVVGLNTGELFF	TGCAGCGTTGTGGGGTTGAACACCGGGGAGCTGTTTTTT
TRBV6-5	-	few	TRBJ1-1	CASSYFPREVGTEAFF	TGTGCCAGCAGTTACTTCCCACGGGAGGTGGGCACTGAAGCTTTCTTT
TRBV24-1	-	-	TRBJ2-2	CVTSDSPPGPQTGELFF	TGTGTCACCAGTGATTCACCGCCTGGACCCCAAACCGGGGAGCTGTTTTTT
TRBV2	-	-	TRBJ2-1	CASSQGPTVSYNEQFF	TGTGCCAGCAGTCAAGGACCGACTGTCTCCTACAATGAGCAGTTCTTC
TRBV7-3	-	-	TRBJ2-3	CASSSKGLRTDTQYF	TGTGCCAGCAGCTCGAAGGGACTTCGCACAGATACGCAGTATTTT
TRBV4-3	-	few	TRBJ1-1	CASSQRGRTEAFF	TGCGCCAGCAGCCAGAGGGGCAGGACTGAAGCTTTCTTT
TRBV19	TRBD1	-	TRBJ2-5	CASAGRDRTQETQYF	TGTGCCAGTGCCGGCAGGGACAGAACTCAAGAGACCCAGTACTTC
TRBV14	-	few	TRBJ2-7	CASSQDFEVGREQYF	TGTGCCAGCAGCCAAGATTTTGAGGTTGGCCGCGAGCAGTACTTC
TRBV28	-	once	TRBJ1-1	CASKLGWNTEAFF	TGTGCCAGTAAGTTAGGTTGGAACACTGAAGCTTTCTTT
TRBV29-1	-	few	TRBJ2-7	CSVGGGSEQYF	TGCAGCGTTGGAGGCGGTTCCGAGCAGTACTTC
TRBV20-1	TRBD2	-	TRBJ2-3	CSATLAGGKDTQYF	TGCAGTGCCACACTAGCGGGGGGCAAAGATACGCAGTATTTT